What follows describes a single TCR beta chain. Trimming shortened V by 2 bases and J by 6 bases, and 13 bases separated the two germline ends. The CDR3 loop spans 15 amino acids. In germline, CDR1 is LNHDA, CDR2 SQIVND (reference sequence). The sample comes from a study of shared clonotypes between healthy human individuals. The study ran the assay at deep level. Per the study methods: ImmunoSEQ output held junction-only sequences without quality scores, so filtering differed. The assay was immunoSEQ multiplex PCR, and TCRdb's table has in-frame clones only and misses some. V, J and clone size are those of that table, while D and trimming were read from the DNA. The sample records hundreds of thousands of clones, about 95% being singletons. CD45RO-negative cells were positively selected for CCR7, leaving out terminally differentiated effector memory CD45RA+ cells. The donors, all of them Caucasian adults, lived in Nashville, Tennessee.

V and J are TRBV19 and TRBJ1-4; D remains ambiguous. This TCR was recovered from a woman aged 25 to 39 in good health. The sequencing input was naive CD8+ T cells sorted from blood. For the CDR3, the DNA is TGTGCCAGTAGTATAAGTCGGTTCGGGGATGAAAAACTGTTTTTT. As protein: CASSISRFGDEKLFF.